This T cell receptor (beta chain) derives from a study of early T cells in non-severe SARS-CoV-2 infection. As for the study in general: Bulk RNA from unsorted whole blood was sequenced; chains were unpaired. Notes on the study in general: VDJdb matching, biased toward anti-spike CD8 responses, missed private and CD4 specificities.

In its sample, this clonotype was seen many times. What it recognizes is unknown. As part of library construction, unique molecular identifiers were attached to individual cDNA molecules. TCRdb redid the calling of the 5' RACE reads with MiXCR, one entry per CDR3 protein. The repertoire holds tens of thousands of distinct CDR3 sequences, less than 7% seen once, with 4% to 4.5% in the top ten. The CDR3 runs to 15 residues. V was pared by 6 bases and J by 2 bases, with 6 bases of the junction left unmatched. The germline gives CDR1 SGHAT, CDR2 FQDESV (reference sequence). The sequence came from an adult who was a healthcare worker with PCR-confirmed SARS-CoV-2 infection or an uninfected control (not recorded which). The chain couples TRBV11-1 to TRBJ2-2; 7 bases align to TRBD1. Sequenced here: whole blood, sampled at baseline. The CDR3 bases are TGTGCCAGCAGTTCGGACAGGTTAAACACCGGGGAGCTGTTTTTT. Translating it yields CASSSDRLNTGELFF.